A selection of T cell receptor beta chains follows, all from one sample in a study of Ad26.COV2.S vaccination and SARS-CoV-2 variants. The data were produced by immunoSEQ multiplex PCR, yet TCRdb's version contains in-frame clones alone and is incomplete. The table includes more than 400,000 clones, 90% detected once. Specimen: peripheral blood, collected in a trial of Ad26.COV2.S vaccine versus placebo. The receptors originated from a person aged 18-65 years who received the Ad26.COV2.S COVID-19 vaccine or a placebo. Each CDR3 is given with its conserved first and last residue. Fields, in order: V gene, J gene, clone size, D gene, CDR3 protein, CDR3 DNA. A D gene is named only where the DNA matches it firmly. Rows may omit the clone size; those that give it use once, few, many or a size class.

TRBV6-5	TRBJ1-1	NA	NA	CASKDLVRAEAFF	TGTGCCAGCAAAGACTTAGTAAGGGCTGAAGCTTTCTTT
TRBV6-2/TRBV6-3	TRBJ2-7	NA	TRBD2	CASSYRSAGGPYEQYF	TGTGCCAGCAGTTACCGCTCTGCGGGAGGGCCCTACGAGCAGTACTTC
TRBV25-1	TRBJ2-2	NA	NA	CASSAPTPTGELFF	TGTGCCAGCAGTGCTCCTACACCTACCGGGGAGCTGTTTTTT
TRBV28	TRBJ2-5	NA	NA	CATKDRLPKKTQYF	TGTGCCACCAAAGACAGGCTCCCTAAAAAGACCCAGTACTTC
TRBV7-3	TRBJ2-3	NA	NA	CASSLQGTTDTQYF	TGTGCCAGCAGCTTACAGGGCACCACAGATACGCAGTATTTT
TRBV7-3	TRBJ2-1	NA	NA	CASSLRGARGNEQFF	TGTGCCAGCAGCTTAAGAGGGGCTAGGGGAAATGAGCAGTTCTTC
TRBV5-1	TRBJ2-7	once	NA	CASSLNSWGPYEQYF	TGCGCCAGCAGCTTGAATTCTTGGGGGCCCTACGAGCAGTACTTC
TRBV28	TRBJ1-1	NA	NA	CASSSQTLVFTEAFF	TGTGCCAGCAGTTCTCAGACCCTGGTTTTCACTGAAGCTTTCTTT
TRBV18	TRBJ2-2	once	TRBD2	CASSPIAGVNTGELFF	TGTGCCAGCTCACCCATAGCGGGAGTGAACACCGGGGAGCTGTTTTTT
TRBV5-5	TRBJ2-7	NA	NA	CASSVGGRTYEQYF	TGTGCCAGCAGCGTCGGAGGGCGGACCTACGAGCAGTACTTC
TRBV12-3/TRBV12-4	TRBJ1-5	NA	NA	CASSLRGGQPQHF	TGTGCCAGCAGTTTACGGGGGGGTCAGCCCCAGCATTTT
TRBV5-8	TRBJ1-1	NA	NA	CASSFAQGRTEAFF	TGTGCCAGCAGCTTCGCGCAGGGGAGGACTGAAGCTTTCTTT
TRBV5-6	TRBJ2-3	NA	TRBD2	CASSLAGAPDTQYF	TGTGCCAGCAGCCTAGCGGGAGCCCCAGATACGCAGTATTTT
TRBV9	TRBJ2-1	NA	TRBD2	CASSVEPGLAYNEQFF	TGTGCCAGCAGCGTCGAACCGGGACTAGCGTATAACGAGCAGTTCTTC
TRBV28	TRBJ2-1	NA	TRBD2	CASSSPSGSYEQFF	TGTGCCAGCAGTTCCCCTAGCGGGAGCTATGAGCAGTTCTTC
TRBV9	TRBJ1-3	NA	TRBD1	CASSVEGAPGTIYF	TGTGCCAGCAGCGTAGAGGGGGCCCCGGGCACCATATATTTT
TRBV5-8	TRBJ1-4	NA	TRBD1	CASSFFQGAEKLFF	TGTGCCAGCAGCTTCTTCCAGGGGGCTGAAAAACTGTTTTTT
TRBV5-8	TRBJ1-4	NA	TRBD1	CASSDLTGAEKLFF	TGTGCCAGCAGCGACCTCACAGGGGCTGAAAAACTGTTTTTT
TRBV7-6	TRBJ2-2	NA	NA	CASSLAGLSTGELFF	TGTGCCAGCAGCTTAGCGGGGCTATCCACCGGGGAGCTGTTTTTT
TRBV30	TRBJ2-5	NA	TRBD2	CAWSVLAGRETQYF	TGTGCCTGGAGTGTACTAGCGGGACGAGAGACCCAGTACTTC
TRBV6-5	TRBJ2-2	NA	NA	CASSSGDLFTGELFF	TGTGCCAGCAGTTCAGGGGACCTATTCACCGGGGAGCTGTTTTTT
TRBV30	TRBJ2-3	NA	TRBD2	CAGLAGHTDTQYF	TGTGCCGGGCTAGCGGGGCACACAGATACGCAGTATTTT
TRBV20-1	TRBJ2-1	NA	NA	CSAREYNEQFF	TGCAGTGCTAGAGAATACAATGAGCAGTTCTTC
TRBV19	TRBJ1-1	NA	NA	CASSIGSARNKNTEAFF	TGTGCCAGTAGTATAGGGTCGGCGAGGAATAAAAACACTGAAGCTTTCTTT
TRBV9	TRBJ1-1	NA	TRBD1	CASSVDRGEAFF	TGTGCCAGCAGCGTAGACAGGGGTGAAGCTTTCTTT
TRBV7-2	TRBJ2-2	NA	NA	CASSLSIVSGELFF	TGTGCCAGCAGCTTGAGTATCGTATCGGGGGAGCTGTTTTTT
TRBV27	TRBJ2-6	NA	NA	CASGSWGRSGANVLTF	TGTGCCAGCGGCTCCTGGGGGAGGTCTGGGGCCAACGTCCTGACTTTC
TRBV19	TRBJ2-1	NA	TRBD2	CASSLLAGGSYNEQFF	TGTGCCAGTAGCCTACTAGCGGGGGGCTCCTACAATGAGCAGTTCTTC
TRBV4-1	TRBJ2-7	NA	NA	CASSHGRDEQYF	TGCGCCAGCAGCCACGGACGCGACGAGCAGTACTTC
TRBV27	TRBJ2-3	NA	TRBD1	CASKLDRSTDTQYF	TGTGCCAGCAAATTGGACAGGAGCACAGATACGCAGTATTTT
TRBV10-3	TRBJ2-1	NA	TRBD2	CAISGKGLRGGGEQFF	TGTGCCATCAGCGGCAAGGGACTACGTGGAGGAGGTGAGCAGTTCTTC
TRBV4-3	TRBJ2-5	NA	TRBD2	CASSQSSPTGGETQYF	TGCGCCAGCAGCCAATCATCCCCTACGGGAGGGGAGACCCAGTACTTC
TRBV2	TRBJ2-3	NA	TRBD2	CASSEAGGSLHTQYF	TGTGCCAGCAGTGAAGCGGGCGGGAGTTTGCATACGCAGTATTTT
TRBV5-4	TRBJ1-2	NA	NA	CASSLGRNYGYTF	TGTGCCAGCAGCTTGGGCCGTAACTATGGCTACACCTTC
TRBV24-1	TRBJ2-7	NA	NA	CATSGGAFTRLKISTKQYF	TGTGCCACCAGTGGAGGGGCCTTTACCCGCCTCAAGATTTCTACGAAGCAGTACTTC
TRBV7-3	TRBJ2-1	NA	TRBD1	CASSLRPRDREFLRNEQFF	TGTGCCAGCAGCTTAAGACCGCGGGACAGGGAATTTCTCCGGAATGAGCAGTTCTTC
TRBV7-3	TRBJ2-6	NA	NA	CASSLSGDGANVLTF	TGTGCCAGCAGCTTAAGCGGAGATGGGGCCAACGTCCTGACTTTC
TRBV7-2	TRBJ1-3	NA	TRBD1	CASSPGTVRGNTIYF	TGTGCCAGCAGCCCAGGGACAGTCCGGGGAAACACCATATATTTT
TRBV2	TRBJ1-5	NA	NA	CASSPGAGLNQPQHF	TGTGCCAGCAGTCCGGGAGCAGGGCTTAATCAGCCCCAGCATTTT
TRBV7-9	TRBJ2-5	NA	NA	CASSSGQYQETQYF	TGTGCCAGCAGCTCCGGACAGTATCAAGAGACCCAGTACTTC
TRBV12-2	TRBJ1-3	NA	NA	CASRLDMDSGNTIYF	TGTGCAAGTCGCTTAGATATGGACTCTGGAAACACCATATATTTT
TRBV29-1	TRBJ2-5	NA	TRBD1	CSVEDFGDRGEETQYF	TGCAGCGTTGAAGATTTCGGGGACAGGGGGGAAGAGACCCAGTACTTC
TRBV29-1	TRBJ1-4	NA	TRBD1	CSVPGQGNEKLFF	TGCAGCGTGCCGGGACAGGGAAATGAAAAACTGTTTTTT
TRBV28	TRBJ2-5	NA	NA	CASSSAGIQYF	TGTGCCAGCAGTTCGGCGGGAATCCAGTACTTC
TRBV7-8	TRBJ2-1	NA	TRBD1	CASSSGNPGTGVFF	TGTGCCAGCAGCTCTGGCAATCCGGGGACAGGAGTGTTCTTC